These 8 T cell receptor beta chains came from one sample sequenced in a study of regulatory T cells in long-lasting Graves disease. Specified time point: newly diagnosed GD, antithyroid drugs for less than 3 months. Following extraction of RNA from PBMCs, that RNA was used to make the TCR library. Building of the TCR beta libraries involved iRepertoire HTBI primers and Arm-PCR of CDR3 regions. A single record per CDR3 protein comes from TCRdb applying MiXCR to the multiplex PCR reads. Of approximately 230,000 distinct CDR3 sequences in the sample, about a sixth were seen once. The sample here was peripheral blood mononuclear cells (PBMCs), taken at new diagnosis, from a patient treated with antithyroid drugs. The origin of the receptors is a female donor with Graves disease.

This clonotype was counted many times. The J gene is TRBJ1-4, the V gene TRBV4-1, with D uncertain. Trimming pared 4 bases from V and 8 bases from J, leaving 14 bases between. Per germline, CDR1 MGHRA and CDR2 YSYEKL. The CDR3 spans 14 residues. The chain's CDR3 is CASSPLGRREKLFF. The DNA of the CDR3 is TGCGCCAGCAGCCCCCTCGGGAGGAGAGAAAAACTGTTTTTT.

Many counts were recorded for this clonotype. The chain carries TRBV27 and TRBJ2-3; no definite D call. Trimming took 6 bases from V and 0 from J, leaving 10 bases between them. Germline CDR1 MNHEY, CDR2 SMNVEV (reference sequence). The CDR3 has 14 amino acids. The CDR3: CASRAKDSTDTQYF. For the CDR3, the DNA is TGTGCCAGCAGAGCTAAGGATAGCACAGATACGCAGTATTTT.

This clonotype appeared many times. The chain has TRBV27 and TRBJ2-7; D possibly corresponds to TRBD2 (6 bases). This CDR3 is 17 amino acids long. V lost 6 bases, J lost 3 bases, and 24 bases lay in between. From germline, CDR1 is MNHEY and CDR2 SMNVEV (reference sequence). The CDR3 sequence is CASSRGLSVAAGYEQYF. The CDR3, as DNA: TGTGCCAGCAGCAGAGGACTGTCCGTAGCGGCAGGCTACGAGCAGTACTTC.

This clonotype was counted at least ten times. V is TRBV9 and J is TRBJ1-4; no clear D gene. The CDR3 runs to 14 residues. The V gene's germline CDR1 is SGDLS and CDR2 YYNGEE. The V gene lost 0 bases and the J gene lost 8 bases, with 11 bases spanning the gap. This CDR3 reads CASSVDRAGEKLFF. DNA of the CDR3: TGTGCCAGCAGCGTAGATAGGGCGGGAGAAAAACTGTTTTTT.

This clonotype was found a few times. The V call is TRBV11-3, the J call TRBJ2-4; D not certain. Trimming took 5 bases from V and 3 from J, leaving 8 bases between them. Germline lookup yields CDR1 SGHNT and CDR2 YENEEA. There are 13 residues in the CDR3. The CDR3 region has the DNA TGTGCCAGCAGCCACCCAGGCAAAAACATTCAGTACTTC. This encodes CASSHPGKNIQYF.

This clonotype appeared many times. CDR3: CASKGAGDTQYF. CDR3 sequence (DNA): TGCGCCAGCAAGGGGGCCGGGGATACGCAGTATTTT. This rearrangement joins TRBV10-1 to TRBJ2-3; 7 bases fit TRBD1. CDR1 is WNHNN and CDR2 is SYGVQD in the germline V gene (reference sequence). With V trimmed by 7 bases and J by 6 bases, 4 bases remained unmatched. This CDR3 is built from 12 residues.

A remark on this clonotype: This may be a read error: a much more frequent sequence differs by one nucleotide. J is TRBJ2-7 and V is TRBV19; D is uncertain. V was cut by 2 bases and J by 7 bases, with 12 bases left in between. The germline CDR1 and CDR2 sequences are LNHDA and SQIVND (reference sequence). This CDR3 comprises 13 residues. CDR3: CASSILVADEQYF. The CDR3 coding sequence is TGTGCCAGTAGTATACTAGTGGCCGATGAGCAGTACTTC.

This clonotype was seen many times. One junction end disagrees with the germline gene, perhaps due to a read error. The chain uses TRBV19 and TRBJ2-1; the match to TRBD2 covers 10 bases. From germline, CDR1 is LNHDA and CDR2 SQIVND (reference sequence). The CDR3 is made up of 15 amino acids. The DNA for the CDR3 is TGTGCCAGTCGTATAGCGGGAGGTTGGGGCAATGAGCAGTTCTTC. Translated, it gives CASRIAGGWGNEQFF.